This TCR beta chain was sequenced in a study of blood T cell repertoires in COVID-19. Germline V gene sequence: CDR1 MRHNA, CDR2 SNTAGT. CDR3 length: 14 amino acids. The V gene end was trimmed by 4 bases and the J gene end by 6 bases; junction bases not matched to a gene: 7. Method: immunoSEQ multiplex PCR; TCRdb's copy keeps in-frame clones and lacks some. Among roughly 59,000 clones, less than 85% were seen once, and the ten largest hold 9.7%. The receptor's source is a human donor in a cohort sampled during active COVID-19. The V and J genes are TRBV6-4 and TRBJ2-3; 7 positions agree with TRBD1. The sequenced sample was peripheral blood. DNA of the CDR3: TGTGCCAGCAGTGCCCAGGGGGTTGTGGATACGCAGTATTTT. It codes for CASSAQGVVDTQYF.